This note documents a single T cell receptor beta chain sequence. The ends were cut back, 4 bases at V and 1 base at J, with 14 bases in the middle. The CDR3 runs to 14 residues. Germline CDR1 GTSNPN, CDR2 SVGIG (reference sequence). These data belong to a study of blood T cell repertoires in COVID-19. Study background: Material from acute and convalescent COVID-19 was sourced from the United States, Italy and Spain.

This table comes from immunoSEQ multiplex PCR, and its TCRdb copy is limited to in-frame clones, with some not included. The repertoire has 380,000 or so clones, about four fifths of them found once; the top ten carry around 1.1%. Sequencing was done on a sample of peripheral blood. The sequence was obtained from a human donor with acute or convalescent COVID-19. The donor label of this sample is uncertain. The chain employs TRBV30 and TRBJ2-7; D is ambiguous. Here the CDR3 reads CAWNPPHRSYEQYF. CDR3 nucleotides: TGTGCCTGGAACCCACCACACAGATCCTACGAGCAGTACTTC.